These 9 T cell receptor beta chains were sequenced from one sample in a study of shared clonotypes between healthy human individuals. Assay: immunoSEQ multiplex PCR; the TCRdb copy retains only in-frame clones and omits some. The sample gives around 500,000 clones, around 79% of which show up once; 9.5% to 15% is in the top ten. Sequences were obtained from PBMCs. The receptors come from a woman between 40 and 55 years old in good health. Some clones in this sample may be carry-over from other donors' samples.

J is TRBJ1-2 and V is TRBV30; no clear D gene. Per the germline V gene, CDR1 is GTSNPN and CDR2 is SVGIG (reference sequence). V was pared by 2 bases and J by 4 bases, with 8 bases between. This CDR3 is built from 12 residues. The CDR3 nucleotides are TGTGCCTGGAGTTTCTCAGTCTATGGCTACACCTTC. Translated: CAWSFSVYGYTF.

Points on this clone: Other DNA sequences in this specimen translate into the identical CDR3. The chain is built from TRBV15 and TRBJ2-7; 9 bases agree with TRBD2. Germline lookup yields CDR1 LNHNV and CDR2 YYDKDF (reference sequence). Trimming took 0 bases from V and 2 from J; bases not matched to a gene: 5. The CDR3 length is 16 residues. CDR3 in DNA: TGTGCCACCAGCAGAGATTTGACTAGCGGAACCTACGAGCAGTACTTC. Its translation: CATSRDLTSGTYEQYF.

The gene calls are TRBV7-2 and TRBJ2-2; no clear D gene. V dropped 5 bases and J dropped 5 bases, with 12 bases sitting between them. Germline assignment: CDR1 SGHTA and CDR2 FQGNSA. This CDR3 is built from 14 residues. CDR3: CASSPGRPTGELFF. CDR3 sequence (DNA): TGTGCCAGCAGCCCAGGAAGGCCTACCGGGGAGCTGTTTTTT. Supplemented by reference TRBV7-2 and TRBJ2-2, the full variable domain reads GAGVSQSPSNKVTEKGKDVELRCDPISGHTALYWYRQSLGQGLEFLIYFQGNSAPDKSGLPSDRFSAERTGGSVSTLTIQRTQQEDSAVYLCASSPGRPTGELFFGEGSRLTVL.

The chain couples TRBV7-2 to TRBJ1-5; a possible D gene is TRBD1 (5 bases). Deletions cut 2 bases from V and 4 bases from J, with 9 bases between. There are 14 residues in the CDR3. Germline assignment: CDR1 SGHTA and CDR2 FQGNSA. The CDR3 DNA follows: TGTGCCAGCAGCTTATTGGCAGGGAATCAGCCCCAGCATTTT. Translation: CASSLLAGNQPQHF.

Only one count was recorded for this clone. The chain carries TRBV6-1 and TRBJ2-2; D not resolved. V lost 4 bases to trimming and J lost 7 bases, with 4 bases between them. Germline-derived CDR1 and CDR2 are MNHNS and SASEGT. This CDR3 has 11 amino acids. In DNA, the CDR3 is TGTGCCAGCAGTGGGTACGGGGAGCTGTTTTTT. It codes for CASSGYGELFF.

The genes are TRBV30 and TRBJ2-7; D gene uncertain. The V gene's germline CDR1 is GTSNPN and CDR2 SVGIG (reference sequence). The CDR3 has 12 amino acids. V was cut by 6 bases and J by 0 bases, with 9 bases left in between. CDR3: CACGDRSYEQYF. In DNA form, the CDR3 reads TGTGCCTGCGGAGACCGCTCCTACGAGCAGTACTTC. The entire variable domain, with the rest obtained from reference TRBV30 and TRBJ2-7, is as follows: SQTIHQWPATLVQPVGSPLSLECTVEGTSNPNLYWYRQAAGRGLQLLFYSVGIGQISSEVPQNLSASRPQDRQFILSSKKLLLSDSGFYLCACGDRSYEQYFGPGTRLTVT.

This clone has just one count. The chain carries TRBV5-6 and TRBJ2-7, with TRBD1 identical over 7 bases. With V trimmed by 4 bases and J by 1 base, 11 bases remained unmatched. In germline, CDR1 is SGHDT, CDR2 YYEEEE. The CDR3 has 16 residues. The CDR3 here is CASSPHPDRPSYEQYF. Here the CDR3 DNA reads TGTGCCAGCAGCCCCCACCCGGACAGGCCTTCCTACGAGCAGTACTTC.

This clone appeared a few times. Other DNA sequences in the sample encode the same CDR3. The chain has TRBV19 and TRBJ2-1; possible D gene TRBD2, 5 bases. The ends were cut back, 6 bases at V and 3 bases at J, with 9 bases in the middle. Per germline, CDR1 LNHDA and CDR2 SQIVND (reference sequence). This CDR3 spans 13 amino acids. The CDR3 DNA reads TGTGCCAGTAGCCGGGGATTCTACAATGAGCAGTTCTTC. Translated: CASSRGFYNEQFF.

For this clone: With a far larger clone one base away, a read error is the likely cause. Other DNA sequences from this sample encode an identical CDR3 as well. The chain has TRBV2 and TRBJ2-2, with no clear D. This CDR3 has 15 residues. CDR1 and CDR2 (germline): SNHLY, FYNNEI. The CDR3 DNA follows: TGTGCCAGCAGTAATAAGTCCCCATACACCGGAGAGCTGTTTTTT. Its protein product is CASSNKSPYTGELFF.